The present TCR beta chain was sequenced within a study of blood T cell repertoires in COVID-19. At the level of the study: From T cells, B-cell-depleted T cells, or PBMCs came the material, which was cDNA or gDNA.

Germline V gives CDR1 SGHTA, CDR2 FQGNSA. CDR3 length: 16 residues. With V trimmed by 5 bases and J by 1 base, 6 bases remained unmatched. Study processing details: Reference gene primer amplification yielded estimated nucleated cell counts. Using immunoSEQ multiplex PCR, the repertoire was profiled, and TCRdb retains in-frame clones only, with some absent. The DNA was the basis for D and trimming; V, J and clone size are from that table. The top ten hold 13% of the sample, which has about 190,000 clones, around 85% seen once. Sequencing was carried out using peripheral blood. The chain carries TRBV7-2 and TRBJ2-4; 9 bases agree with TRBD1. The sequence was collected from a man aged 50 to 60 who had recovered from COVID-19. The CDR3, as DNA: TGTGCCAGCAGCGGGGACAGGGTGGGGGCCAAAAACATTCAGTACTTC. Translating it yields CASSGDRVGAKNIQYF.